Shown below are 22 T cell receptor beta chains from a single sample sequenced in a study of OX40 agonist ivuxolimab in advanced cancers. TCRdb's copy holds only in-frame clones and misses some; the assay was immunoSEQ multiplex PCR. The sample has approximately 70,000 clones, around nine tenths seen once; the top ten hold under 2.5%. The sample was CD4+ or CD8+ T cells sorted from blood, taken in a trial of the OX40 agonist ivuxolimab. These receptors all stem from an adult with an advanced solid tumor such as melanoma, head and neck, liver or kidney cancer.

This clone showed up just a few times. The V call is TRBV10-3, the J call TRBJ2-7; TRBD2 matches 8 bases. The ends lost 8 bases at V and 8 bases at J; junction bases unmatched: 14. This CDR3 comprises 14 residues. The germline gives CDR1 ENHRY, CDR2 SYGVKD. The CDR3 protein is CAIAGGTSHGQQYF. The CDR3 region has the DNA TGTGCCATCGCGGGGGGAACCTCTCATGGCCAGCAGTACTTC.

This clone is categorized as medium-sized. This chain uses TRBV5-1 with TRBJ1-1, with 9 positions matching TRBD1. Germline values: CDR1 SGHRS, CDR2 YFSETQ. The V gene end was trimmed by 4 bases and the J gene end by 4 bases; junction bases not matched to a gene: 5. This CDR3 has 14 residues. This CDR3 is CASSPGQGSTEAFF. The CDR3 DNA is TGCGCCAGCAGCCCCGGACAGGGGTCCACTGAAGCTTTCTTT. Using reference TRBV5-1 and TRBJ1-1 for the parts outside the CDR3, the full variable domain is KAGVTQTPRYLIKTRGQQVTLSCSPISGHRSVSWYQQTPGQGLQFLFEYFSETQRNKGNFPGRFSGRQFSNSRSEMNVSTLELGDSALYLCASSPGQGSTEAFFGQGTRLTVV.

The rearrangement uses TRBV5-1 and TRBJ1-4; maybe TRBD1 (6 bases). The CDR3 runs to 14 residues. V was cut by 4 bases and J by 3 bases, with 10 bases left in between. CDR1 SGHRS and CDR2 YFSETQ come from the germline V gene. The CDR3 protein is CASSRTDANEKLFF. For the CDR3, the DNA is TGCGCCAGCAGCCGGACAGACGCTAATGAAAAACTGTTTTTT.

This clone was seen only a few times. The chain uses TRBV19 and TRBJ2-1; TRBD2 is a possible D gene (5 bases). Trimming removed 4 bases from V and 4 bases from J, with 8 bases in between. This CDR3 has 13 residues. Germline CDR1 is LNHDA and CDR2 is SQIVND (reference sequence). In DNA, the CDR3 is TGTGCCAGTAGTAGCACTAGTTACAATGAGCAGTTCTTC. Its translation is CASSSTSYNEQFF.

This clone was counted a single time. The chain carries TRBV5-1 and TRBJ2-5; D not resolved. The V gene lost 6 bases and the J gene lost 7 bases, with 25 bases spanning the gap. This CDR3 is 16 amino acids long. CDR1 SGHRS and CDR2 YFSETQ come from the germline V gene. The CDR3: CASTPTGRVIDVTQYF. Written as DNA, the CDR3 is TGCGCCAGCACCCCCACCGGCAGAGTCATCGACGTGACCCAGTACTTC.

Points on this clone: Other DNA sequences within the sample encode an identical CDR3. This chain connects TRBV19 to TRBJ1-6; 8 nucleotides match TRBD1. This CDR3 region has 17 residues. The trim removed 2 bases at V and 0 bases at J, leaving 3 bases unmatched. Germline values: CDR1 LNHDA, CDR2 SQIVND (reference sequence). The CDR3 nucleotides read TGTGCCAGTAGTATACGACAGGGGAGCTCCTATAATTCACCCCTCCACTTT. It codes for CASSIRQGSSYNSPLHF.

The chain uses TRBV29-1 and TRBJ2-3; D is uncertain. The CDR3 spans 14 residues. The germline V gene encodes CDR1 SQVTM and CDR2 ANQGSEA. The V gene lost 2 bases and the J gene lost 4 bases, with 13 bases spanning the gap. This CDR3 is CSVEWAYSADTQYF. CDR3 nucleotides: TGCAGCGTTGAATGGGCGTATTCCGCAGATACGCAGTATTTT.

This clone occurred once. The rearrangement joins TRBV28 to TRBJ1-2; 10 nucleotides align to TRBD1. The germline CDR1 and CDR2 sequences are MDHEN and SYDVKM. The CDR3 is 12 amino acids. J was trimmed by 8 bases and V by 8 bases; bases with no gene match: 5. CDR3 protein: CASYGTGVGYTF. DNA of the CDR3: TGTGCCAGCTACGGGACAGGGGTGGGCTACACCTTC.

The CDR3 nucleotides are TGCGCCAGCAGCCCAAGGGTGAACACTGAAGCTTTCTTT. Protein sequence: CASSPRVNTEAFF. The V and J genes are TRBV5-1 and TRBJ1-1; D ambiguous. The CDR3 runs 13 residues. Germline loops: CDR1 SGHRS, CDR2 YFSETQ. V was pared by 4 bases and J by 0 bases, with 7 bases between.

The chain employs TRBV28 and TRBJ1-2; D may be TRBD1 (5 bases). Trimming took off 9 bases at V and 14 bases at J, with 25 bases between the two ends. Germline V gives CDR1 MDHEN, CDR2 SYDVKM. The CDR3 has 13 residues. DNA of the CDR3: TGTGCCAGTCTCAGTCCGGGGGACTCGCACCAGACCTTC. Translation gives CASLSPGDSHQTF.

This clone was counted a few times. The chain couples TRBV7-2 to TRBJ2-4; no reliable D call. This CDR3 comprises 11 residues. Trimming took off 0 bases at V and 9 bases at J, with 3 bases between the two ends. Germline lookup yields CDR1 SGHTA and CDR2 FQGNSA. The CDR3 DNA is TGTGCCAGCAGCTTAGCGAGCATTCAGTACTTC. Translating it yields CASSLASIQYF.

V usage is TRBV11-3 and J usage is TRBJ2-3; 8 nucleotides match TRBD1. V dropped 5 bases and J dropped 8; count of bases not matched to a gene: 12. Germline V gene data show CDR1 as SGHNT and CDR2 as YENEEA. The CDR3 runs to 15 residues. The CDR3 DNA sequence: TGTGCCAGCAGCCCACTTGGGACAGGAGGGGGTACGCAGTATTTT. As protein: CASSPLGTGGGTQYF.

The chain joins TRBV7-2 to TRBJ1-2; a possible D gene is TRBD1 (6 bases). V lost 5 bases and J 2 bases, leaving 15 bases between the germline ends. CDR3 length: 15 residues. CDR1 is SGHTA and CDR2 is FQGNSA in the germline V gene. DNA of the CDR3: TGTGCCAGCAGCCCTACTCCCGACAGGAACTATGGCTACACCTTC. The encoded protein is CASSPTPDRNYGYTF.

The rearrangement joins TRBV25-1 to TRBJ1-5; TRBD1 aligns across 7 bases. This CDR3 region has 13 residues. Germline V lookup: CDR1 MGHDK, CDR2 SYGVNS. The junction had 1 base not matched to a gene; V was cut back by 8 bases and J by 0 bases. The CDR3 nucleotides read TGTGCCAGCCGACAGGGTAGCAATCAGCCCCAGCATTTT. This gives the protein CASRQGSNQPQHF.

The chain couples TRBV5-1 to TRBJ1-3; the D is unclear. The CDR3 covers 14 residues. Germline assignment: CDR1 SGHRS and CDR2 YFSETQ. The V end lost 0 bases, the J end lost 3 bases, and 7 bases lay between the germline ends. The CDR3 DNA sequence: TGCGCCAGCAGCTTGGGGGCAGATGGAAACACCATATATTTT. Its protein product is CASSLGADGNTIYF.

Written as DNA, the CDR3 is TGTGCCAGCGGTCGCTCCTACAATGAGCAGTTCTTC. Encoded protein: CASGRSYNEQFF. V is TRBV6-6 and J is TRBJ2-1; D is ambiguous. Germline CDR1 and CDR2: MNHNY and SVGAGI (reference sequence). Trimming cost V 8 bases and J 0 bases, with 5 bases left between them. The CDR3 covers 12 residues.

This chain uses TRBV7-3 with TRBJ2-2; D is unclear. CDR1 SGHTA and CDR2 FQGTGA come from the germline V gene. Trimming pared 1 base from V and 3 bases from J, leaving 6 bases between. The CDR3 contains 14 residues. Written as DNA, the CDR3 is TGTGCCAGCAGCTTAAGTCGGGACACCGGGGAGCTGTTTTTT. This sequence encodes CASSLSRDTGELFF. Variable domain in full (rest from reference TRBV7-3 and TRBJ2-2): GAGVSQTPSNKVTEKGKYVELRCDPISGHTALYWYRQSLGQGPEFLIYFQGTGAADDSGLPNDRFFAVRPEGSVSTLKIQRTERGDSAVYLCASSLSRDTGELFFGEGSRLTVL.

The genes are TRBV5-5 and TRBJ2-2; D gene ambiguous. This CDR3 is built from 12 residues. V was clipped by 3 bases and J by 7 bases, with 7 bases between them. The germline V gene encodes CDR1 SGHKS and CDR2 YYEKEE (reference sequence). CDR3 sequence reads: CASSSVNGELFF. CDR3 bases: TGTGCCAGCAGCTCGGTTAACGGGGAGCTGTTTTTT.

The chain has TRBV7-2 and TRBJ1-5; D may be TRBD1 (5 bases). V gave up 1 base and J gave up 5 bases, with 9 bases separating them. The CDR3 loop spans 14 amino acids. Germline V lookup: CDR1 SGHTA, CDR2 FQGNSA. This CDR3 reads CASSLGGVHQPQHF. The CDR3, as DNA: TGTGCCAGCAGCTTAGGGGGGGTCCATCAGCCCCAGCATTTT.

This clone showed up just once. The same CDR3 is also encoded by other DNA sequences in this sample. This chain connects TRBV9 to TRBJ1-3, with unresolved D. Germline loops: CDR1 SGDLS, CDR2 YYNGEE. V was trimmed by 2 bases and J by 1 base, leaving 7 bases between them. The length of the CDR3 is 14 residues. CDR3 coding DNA: TGTGCCAGCAGCGTTCAAGGTTCTGGAAACACCATATATTTT. Amino acid sequence: CASSVQGSGNTIYF.

The chain recombines TRBV4-2 with TRBJ2-5; 8 bases are shared with TRBD1. The CDR3 has 17 amino acids. V shed 1 base, J shed 2 bases, and the junction held 9 bases outside the gene matches. From germline, CDR1 is LGHNA and CDR2 YNFKEQ. CDR3 residues: CASSQGDTGGTQETQYF. The CDR3 region has the DNA TGTGCCAGCAGCCAAGGTGATACAGGGGGAACGCAAGAGACCCAGTACTTC.

CDR3 loop: CASSLVSVSSDTQYF. The CDR3 coding sequence is TGTGCCAGCAGCTTAGTTTCGGTATCTTCCGATACGCAGTATTTT. The chain is built from TRBV7-2 and TRBJ2-3; D uncertain. This CDR3 has 15 amino acids. The V gene lost 1 base and the J gene lost 6 bases, with 14 bases spanning the gap. Germline V CDR1 and CDR2: SGHTA, FQGNSA.